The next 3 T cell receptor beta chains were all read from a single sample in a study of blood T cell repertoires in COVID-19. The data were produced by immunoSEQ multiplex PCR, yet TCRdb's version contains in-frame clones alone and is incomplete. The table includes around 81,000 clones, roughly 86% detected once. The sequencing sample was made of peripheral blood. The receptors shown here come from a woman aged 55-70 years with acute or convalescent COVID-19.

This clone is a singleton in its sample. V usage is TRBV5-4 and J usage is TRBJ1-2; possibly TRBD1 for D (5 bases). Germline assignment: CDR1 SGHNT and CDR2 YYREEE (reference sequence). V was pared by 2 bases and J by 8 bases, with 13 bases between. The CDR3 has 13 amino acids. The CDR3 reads CASSFLGVGGYTF. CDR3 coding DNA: TGTGCCAGCAGCTTTCTAGGGGTAGGGGGCTACACCTTC.

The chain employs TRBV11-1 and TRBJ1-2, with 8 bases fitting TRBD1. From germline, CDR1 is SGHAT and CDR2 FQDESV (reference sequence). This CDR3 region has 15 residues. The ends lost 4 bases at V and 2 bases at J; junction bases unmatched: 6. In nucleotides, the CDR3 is TGTGCCAGCAGCTCCCCCGGGACAGGCAACTATGGCTACACCTTC. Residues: CASSSPGTGNYGYTF.

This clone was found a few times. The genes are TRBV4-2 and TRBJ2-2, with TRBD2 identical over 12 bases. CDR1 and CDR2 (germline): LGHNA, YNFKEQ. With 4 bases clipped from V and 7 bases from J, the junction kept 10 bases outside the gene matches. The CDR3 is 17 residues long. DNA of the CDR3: TGTGCCAGCAGCCTGCAGCCCCTAGCGGGGGGGCTCGGGGAGCTGTTTTTT. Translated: CASSLQPLAGGLGELFF.